These 5 T cell receptor beta chains were all obtained from the same sample, sequenced in a study of T cells in Graves' hyperthyroidism and ophthalmopathy. RNA transcripts yielded amplified TCR beta CDR3 regions. TCR CDR3 underwent first-round RT-PCR with the HTBI primer set. TCRdb reanalysed the multiplex PCR reads using MiXCR and keeps one entry per CDR3 protein. The data show more than 300,000 distinct CDR3 sequences, 14% seen once. The specimen sequenced was blood. These receptors came from a woman in her 30s with Graves' hyperthyroidism.

This clonotype has only a few counts. This chain uses TRBV19 with TRBJ1-5; no firm D call. The germline V gene has CDR1 LNHDA and CDR2 SQIVND (reference sequence). Between the trimmed V and J ends, which lost 2 bases and 7 bases, there was a span of 15 bases. This CDR3 has 15 amino acids. CDR3 sequence (DNA): TGTGCCAGTAGTATAACTTTGGACGTCGGACAGCCCCAGCATTTT. It encodes CASSITLDVGQPQHF.

This clonotype was observed a handful of times. The chain has TRBV27 and TRBJ2-3; 7 bases line up with TRBD1. The CDR3 consists of 13 residues. The germline V gene encodes CDR1 MNHEY and CDR2 SMNVEV (reference sequence). V was clipped by 0 bases and J by 7 bases; unmatched bases: 1. The CDR3 DNA is TGTGCCAGCAGTTTATCAGGGGGCAATACGCAGTATTTT. It yields the protein CASSLSGGNTQYF.

The sample holds many counts of this clonotype. The chain combines TRBV2 with TRBJ2-1; D is perhaps TRBD2 (6 bases). The CDR3 covers 20 residues. V lost 8 bases to trimming and J lost 3 bases, with 32 bases between them. Germline V CDR1 and CDR2: SNHLY, FYNNEI. The CDR3 protein is CASSHLSGEVTNFNYNEQFF. As DNA, the CDR3 is TGTGCCAGCTCCCATCTGTCGGGAGAGGTTACAAACTTCAACTACAATGAGCAGTTCTTC.

This clonotype occurred many times. J is TRBJ2-7 and V is TRBV2; D is uncertain. The CDR3 length is 11 residues. V was cut by 4 bases and J by 6 bases, with 7 bases left in between. The germline CDR1 and CDR2 sequences are SNHLY and FYNNEI. CDR3 protein: CASSVASEQYF. For the CDR3, the DNA is TGTGCCAGCAGTGTGGCGTCCGAGCAGTACTTC.

This clonotype was detected ten times or more. The chain recombines TRBV12-3 or TRBV12-4 with TRBJ1-5; possible D gene TRBD1, 6 bases. There are 16 residues in the CDR3. The ends were cut back, 2 bases at V and 5 bases at J, with 16 bases in the middle. The CDR3, as DNA: TGTGCCAGCAGTTTATGGGGCAGGGGAGCCGATCAGCCCCAGCATTTT. It is translated as CASSLWGRGADQPQHF.